A selection of T cell receptor beta chains follows, all from one sample in a study of regulatory T cells in long-lasting Graves disease. TCRdb analysed the multiplex PCR reads with MiXCR anew, one entry per CDR3 protein. The table includes fewer than 400,000 distinct CDR3 sequences, about 18% detected once. The material was peripheral blood mononuclear cells (PBMCs), obtained at new diagnosis, from a patient treated with antithyroid drugs. The receptor set was obtained from a female donor with Graves disease. Both conserved end residues are part of each CDR3. Each record gives: D gene, clone size, J gene, V gene, CDR3 DNA, CDR3 protein. A D gene is named only where the DNA matches it firmly. Not all rows give a size; the values are once, few, many and, for expanded clones, a class.

NA | many | TRBJ2-6 | TRBV6-1 | TGTGCCAGCACCGAAACCCTCTCTGGGGCCAACGTCCTGACTTTC | CASTETLSGANVLTF
NA | many | TRBJ2-7 | TRBV5-5 | TGTGCCAGCAGCTTGTTAGGGGAAGTCTACGAGCAGTACTTC | CASSLLGEVYEQYF
NA | few | TRBJ2-7 | TRBV5-1 | TGCGCCAGCAGCTTGCAGGCCCGCTACGAGCAGTACTTC | CASSLQARYEQYF
NA | many | TRBJ2-7 | TRBV29-1 | TGCAGCGCGAGGGTAGGGTCCTACGAGCAGTACTTC | CSARVGSYEQYF
TRBD2 | many | TRBJ2-1 | TRBV2 | TGTGCCAGCAGAGCGGGAGGGCCGAATGAGCAGTTCTTC | CASRAGGPNEQFF
NA | NA | TRBJ2-7 | TRBV3-1 | TGTGCCAGCAGCCAACAACAGGGCCACGAGCAGTACTTC | CASSQQQGHEQYF
NA | many | TRBJ2-3 | TRBV9 | TGTGCCAGCAGCGTTTCGGGCGGGGTGGGCACAGATACGCAGTATTTT | CASSVSGGVGTDTQYF
NA | many | TRBJ1-6 | TRBV20-1 | TGCAGTGCTAGGAGACATGGATCACCCCTCCACTTT | CSARRHGSPLHF
NA | many | TRBJ1-1 | TRBV27 | TGTGCCAGCAGTTCCTGGGGAGGGACTGAAGCTTTCTTT | CASSSWGGTEAFF
TRBD2 | few | TRBJ2-1 | TRBV9 | TGTGCCAGCAGCGTATGGGGGACTAGCTCCTACAATGAGCAGTTCTTC | CASSVWGTSSYNEQFF
TRBD1 | once | TRBJ1-2 | TRBV5-1 | TGCGCCAGCAGACCGGGACAGGGAGCGCCCATTGGCTACACCTTC | CASRPGQGAPIGYTF
NA | many | TRBJ2-7 | TRBV3-1 | TGTGCCAGCAGCCAAGAGACGGACCTTGACGAGCAGTACTTC | CASSQETDLDEQYF
NA | few | TRBJ1-2 | TRBV5-8 | TGTGCCAGCAGCACCAAAGTGGACTATGGCTACACCTTC | CASSTKVDYGYTF
TRBD2 | many | TRBJ2-1 | TRBV12-3/TRBV12-4 | TGTGCCAGCAGTCCCAACCTTAGGGGGACTAGCGGGGTGTACAATGAGCAGTTCTTC | CASSPNLRGTSGVYNEQFF
TRBD2 | many | TRBJ2-4 | TRBV28 | TGTGCCAGCAGTCTCCTACGGGGGGGGTCAGGGATCCTTATGGCCAAAAACATTCAGTACTTC | CASSLLRGGSGILMAKNIQYF
TRBD1 | many | TRBJ2-5 | TRBV2 | TGTGCCAGCATGCAGGGGGCCGGAGAGACCCAGTACTTC | CASMQGAGETQYF
NA | few | TRBJ2-1 | TRBV20-1 | TGCAGTGCTCGGTATAGCGTGTCAGCCTACAATGAGCAGTTCTTC | CSARYSVSAYNEQFF
TRBD2 | many | TRBJ2-3 | TRBV20-1 | TGCAGTGCTGAGGCGGCGCTAGCGGGAGCGGGAAGCACAGATACGCAGTATTTT | CSAEAALAGAGSTDTQYF
TRBD1 | NA | TRBJ1-1 | TRBV6-2/TRBV6-3 | TGTGCCAGCAGTTACTCGAGACAGGGAACCACTGAAGCTTTCTTT | CASSYSRQGTTEAFF
TRBD1 | many | TRBJ2-5 | TRBV11-2 | TGTGCCAGCAGCTCCCTCCCCGGGACAGGGTATGAGGAGACCCAGTACTTC | CASSSLPGTGYEETQYF
TRBD2 | few | TRBJ2-2 | TRBV10-3 | TGTGCCATCAGAATACGGGGGGGCACCGGGGAGCTGTTTTTT | CAIRIRGGTGELFF
TRBD1 | many | TRBJ1-6 | TRBV27 | TGTGCCAGCAGTTTGACCCCTATACAGGGGGCTAATTCACCCCTCCACTTT | CASSLTPIQGANSPLHF
NA | many | TRBJ1-2 | TRBV7-9 | TGTGCCAGCAGCTTAGAAGGCCAGGACCACTATGGCTACACCTTC | CASSLEGQDHYGYTF
TRBD1 | few | TRBJ2-2 | TRBV10-1 | TGCGCCAGCAGTGAGGGACAGGGGTTAGGGAACACCGGGGAGCTGTTTTTT | CASSEGQGLGNTGELFF
NA | many | TRBJ2-3 | TRBV6-4 | TGTGCCAGCAGTGACTCAGGAGGGAGTGGTACAGATACGCAGTATTTT | CASSDSGGSGTDTQYF
TRBD2 | NA | TRBJ2-7 | TRBV19 | TGTGCCAGTAGCCGCGGGGGACCGACTAGATCCTACGAGCAGTACTTC | CASSRGGPTRSYEQYF
NA | many | TRBJ2-5 | TRBV27 | TGTGCCAGCAGTTTAGGGGCCCTAGGGACCCAGTACTTC | CASSLGALGTQYF
NA | few | TRBJ1-5 | TRBV28 | TGTGCCAGCAGGGGTGGGTCTTGGGGTTATAGCAATCAGCCCCAGCATTTT | CASRGGSWGYSNQPQHF
NA | few | TRBJ2-6 | TRBV7-9 | TGTGCCAGCAGCTTAGGGCAGGGCGTCGTCCTGACTTTC | CASSLGQGVVLTF
TRBD1 | many | TRBJ2-1 | TRBV20-1 | TGCAGTGCTAGTAAGCAACAGGGGTACAATGAGCAGTTCTTC | CSASKQQGYNEQFF
NA | many | TRBJ2-1 | TRBV12-3/TRBV12-4 | TGTGCCAGCACCGGCTCGTCGAGGGCGGGTGAGCAGTTCTTC | CASTGSSRAGEQFF
NA | many | TRBJ2-1 | TRBV5-6 | TGTGCCAGCAGCTTGGTCACTGGACTCGGCTACAATGAGCAGTTCTTC | CASSLVTGLGYNEQFF
TRBD1 | many | TRBJ1-2 | TRBV6-1 | TGTGCCAGCCCAAGCGACAGGGGAGTCTTTGGCTACACCTTC | CASPSDRGVFGYTF
NA | many | TRBJ2-7 | TRBV11-2 | TGTGCCAGCAGCTTGGCTACGGGCGAGCAGTACTTC | CASSLATGEQYF
NA | many | TRBJ1-5 | TRBV12-3/TRBV12-4 | TGTGCCAGCAGTTTCGAAGGGTGGAATCAGCCCCAGCATTTT | CASSFEGWNQPQHF
NA | many | TRBJ2-3 | TRBV27 | TGTGCCAGCAAGGGGTTAAGCACAGATACGCAGTATTTT | CASKGLSTDTQYF
NA | many | TRBJ1-2 | TRBV28 | TGTGCCAGCAGTTCACCCCCACGCTACACCTTC | CASSSPPRYTF
TRBD1 | many | TRBJ1-6 | TRBV6-1 | TGTGCCAGCACTCGGACAGGGGATTCACCCCTCCACTTT | CASTRTGDSPLHF
TRBD2 | few | TRBJ2-3 | TRBV6-2/TRBV6-3 | TGTGCCAGCAGTGAAGCCCCTTGGGCTAGCGGGCGGGATACGCAGTATTTT | CASSEAPWASGRDTQYF
TRBD1 | NA | TRBJ2-1 | TRBV6-4 | TGTGCCAGCAGTCCCACCCGACAGGGGCCCTCCTACAATGAGCAGTTCTTC | CASSPTRQGPSYNEQFF
NA | many | TRBJ1-2 | TRBV25-1 | TGTGCCAGCAGTGATAGGGGAGGTGTTAACTATGGCTACACCTTC | CASSDRGGVNYGYTF
NA | many | TRBJ2-5 | TRBV7-9 | TGTGCCAGCAGCTTTGGTGTGGATACCCAGTACTTC | CASSFGVDTQYF
NA | once | TRBJ2-5 | TRBV7-2 | TGTGCCAACAGCATCGGACAGATCCAAGAGACCCAGTACTTC | CANSIGQIQETQYF
TRBD2 | many | TRBJ2-3 | TRBV28 | TGTACCAGCCATAGCGGGAGAGTACCCCTCACAGATACGCAGTATTTT | CTSHSGRVPLTDTQYF
TRBD1 | NA | TRBJ2-2 | TRBV6-5 | TGTGCCAGCAGTTACTCCTCCGGGACAGGGATCAACACCGGGGAGCTGTTTTTT | CASSYSSGTGINTGELFF
NA | many | TRBJ2-4 | TRBV11-3 | TGTGCCAGCAGCCCCCGCGGGGCCAAAAACATTCAGTACTTC | CASSPRGAKNIQYF
TRBD1 | NA | TRBJ2-3 | TRBV11-2 | TGTGCCAGCAGTCGAATATCGCGACAGGGTCCGGGGGATACGCAGTATTTT | CASSRISRQGPGDTQYF
NA | many | TRBJ1-4 | TRBV7-6 | TGTGCCAGCAGCCATCCCTACAGCACAACTAATGAAAAACTGTTTTTT | CASSHPYSTTNEKLFF
NA | once | TRBJ2-2 | TRBV5-1 | TGCGCCAGCAGCTTGAGGTCACAAAGGAACACCGGGGAGCTGTTTTTT | CASSLRSQRNTGELFF
NA | many | TRBJ2-3 | TRBV6-1 | TGTGCCAGCAGTCCGGGTCGAAACACAGATACGCAGTATTTT | CASSPGRNTDTQYF
NA | few | TRBJ2-7 | TRBV20-1 | TGCAGTGGGCAGACTAGGAACTCCTACGAGCAGTACTTC | CSGQTRNSYEQYF
NA | few | TRBJ1-1 | TRBV27 | TGTGCCGGCAGTCCGTACATGAACACTGAAGCTTTCTTT | CAGSPYMNTEAFF
NA | many | TRBJ2-1 | TRBV12-3/TRBV12-4 | TGTGCCAGCAGTTTTTTGAGAGATGAGCAGTTCTTC | CASSFLRDEQFF
NA | many | TRBJ2-7 | TRBV19 | TGTGCCAGTCTGGGGCAGGGCGGCGAGCAGTACTTC | CASLGQGGEQYF
NA | many | TRBJ2-5 | TRBV28 | TGTGCCAGCAGCATCCTGGGCCGCGAAGAGACCCAGTACTTC | CASSILGREETQYF
NA | many | TRBJ2-3 | TRBV19 | TGTGCCAGTACAAGAGACTTCGTGTCAGATACGCAGTATTTT | CASTRDFVSDTQYF
TRBD1 | few | TRBJ2-7 | TRBV12-3/TRBV12-4 | TGTGCCAGCAGTTCCCGGACAGGGGGCGGCGAGCAGTACTTC | CASSSRTGGGEQYF